This paragraph reports one TCR beta chain. As yet, its antigen is unknown. cDNA was made in eight separate reactions per sample. Molecular identifiers with 6-nucleotide sample barcodes were added during cDNA synthesis via template switching. TCRdb re-called the 5' RACE reads; every CDR3 protein appears as one record, without DNA. The sample's table shows around 450,000 distinct CDR3 sequences. Blood was drawn once per donor, and each sample measured approximately 2.4 ml. This CDR3 spans 12 amino acids. Germline CDR1 and CDR2: ENHRY and SYGVKD. This sample was included in a study of monozygotic twins with inflammatory bowel disease. Study-level findings and limits: On the inverse Simpson index, IBD patients scored lower for TCRbeta diversity than healthy co-twins.

The TCR sequence derives from a human donor with ulcerative colitis or Crohn's disease, or a healthy co-twin of an affected twin (not recorded which). The sample was blood. V gene TRBV10-3 combines with J gene TRBJ1-6; the TRBD1 assignment by TCRdb is unverifiable without DNA. The CDR3 spells CAIRTGNSPLHF.